Described below is a single TCR beta chain sequence and its context. This specimen comes from a study of blood T cell repertoires in COVID-19. Study summary: PBMCs, B-cell-depleted T cells, or T cells were the source of the cDNA or gDNA that made up the material.

CDR3 size: 15 residues. Per the germline V gene, CDR1 is LGHNA and CDR2 is YNFKEQ. The J segment lost 2 bases and the V segment lost 0 bases, leaving 3 bases of the junction unmatched. Sequenced by immunoSEQ multiplex PCR; TCRdb stores in-frame clones only, minus some. Of 76,000 or so clones listed, 90% to 95% are singletons. This clonotype was obtained from a human donor in a cohort sampled during active COVID-19. The chain has TRBV4-2 and TRBJ2-5, with 7 bases that match TRBD1. The specimen was peripheral blood. CDR3: CASSQDWDRQETQYF. In nucleotides, the CDR3 is TGTGCCAGCAGCCAAGATTGGGACAGACAAGAGACCCAGTACTTC.